This TCR beta chain was sequenced for a study of T cell changes during pregnancy in multiple sclerosis (dated by TCRdb to between 2018 and 2020). Broadly, across the study: The study examined how the T cell repertoire changed over the course of pregnancy in women with multiple sclerosis.

Libraries were constructed by the immunoSEQ multiplex PCR assay. In TCRdb, the immuneACCESS table is reduced to in-frame sequences with V and J assigned. These tables do not hold every clone; where another copy was compared, an unresolved V gene accounts for under half, and the others remain unexplained. The sample has about 77,000 clones on record, under 95% of them singletons. The ten largest clones add up to 2% to 3% of the sample. Counted from cysteine to phenylalanine, this CDR3 has 15 amino acids. Solely the CDR3 DNA is kept, with 45 bases framed from the first base. V and J lose 0 bases and 7 bases, and a span of 13 bases separates them. The germline V gene specifies SGHAT as CDR1 and FQNNGV as CDR2. Points on this clone: Its antigen is not yet known. Base quality data are lacking; no much larger clone is found one base away.

This clonotype was sampled from a female donor in good health, enrolled as a control in a pregnancy study. This chain joins TRBV11-2 to TRBJ1-5; the D segment could be TRBD1, given 5 matching bases. The source was peripheral blood, collected after pregnancy. The CDR3 is CASSLDGAGGQPQHF. The DNA is as follows: TGTGCCAGCAGCTTAGATGGGGCTGGCGGACAGCCCCAGCATTTT. The CDR3, completed at both ends by the reference TRBV11-2 and TRBJ1-5 genes, gives the full variable domain EAGVAQSPRYKIIEKRQSVAFWCNPISGHATLYWYQQILGQGPKLLIQFQNNGVVDDSQLPKDRFSAERLKGVDSTLKIQPAKLEDSAVYLCASSLDGAGGQPQHFGDGTRLSIL.